What follows are 10 T cell receptor beta chains derived from one specimen sequenced in a study of response to subunit inactivated influenza vaccine. TCRdb independently ran MiXCR on the RT-PCR reads; one entry per CDR3 protein. The sample holds about 500,000 distinct CDR3 sequences, 15% to 20% seen once. Sequencing used CD4+ T cells sorted from PBMCs, obtained less than 30 months after vaccination. The source of these receptors is a man in his fifties or sixties who received an inactivated influenza vaccine.

Many counts were recorded for this clonotype. V gene TRBV7-2 combines with J gene TRBJ2-1; 10 bases fit TRBD1. The trim removed 5 bases at V and 9 bases at J, leaving 7 bases unmatched. CDR3 length: 14 amino acids. Germline values: CDR1 SGHTA, CDR2 FQGNSA. CDR3 in amino acids: CASSARQGASEQFF. In DNA form, the CDR3 reads TGTGCCAGCAGCGCCCGACAGGGGGCTAGTGAGCAGTTCTTC.

This chain links TRBV16 with TRBJ2-7; D is unresolved. From germline, CDR1 is KGHSY and CDR2 FQNENV. The germline V and J ends were trimmed by 0 bases and 6 bases, with 9 bases remaining between them. The CDR3 runs to 13 residues. The CDR3: CASSQSVGFEQYF. The CDR3 DNA reads as TGTGCCAGCAGCCAATCCGTGGGGTTCGAGCAGTACTTC.

The chain uses TRBV20-1 and TRBJ2-7; TRBD1 is a possible D gene (6 bases). Trimming stripped 3 bases from V and 2 bases from J, with 17 bases between. From germline, CDR1 is DFQATT and CDR2 SNEGSKA (reference sequence). The CDR3 totals 15 residues. The CDR3 DNA reads TGCAGTGCTAGGTCCTCTACAGGGTTCGCCTACGAGCAGTACTTC. As protein: CSARSSTGFAYEQYF.

V usage is TRBV4-1 and J usage is TRBJ1-6; possibly TRBD1 for D (5 bases). CDR1 and CDR2 (germline): MGHRA, YSYEKL. The CDR3 consists of 15 residues. Trimming took 3 bases from V and 7 from J, leaving 13 bases between them. Here the CDR3 DNA reads TGCGCCAGCAGCCAGCTAGACAGTAAAAATTCACCCCTCCACTTT. This translates into CASSQLDSKNSPLHF.

This clonotype was seen just once. A read error may account for a junction end that differs from germline. V usage is TRBV25-1 and J usage is TRBJ2-7; 8 nucleotides match TRBD1. Germline V gene sequence: CDR1 MGHDK, CDR2 SYGVNS. The CDR3 totals 14 residues. The CDR3 DNA reads TGTGCCAGCGGTGAATCCACTCTAGGGGACAGGAGCGTTTTC. It encodes CASGESTLGDRSVF.

This clonotype was observed a handful of times. The chain has TRBV29-1 and TRBJ1-3; maybe TRBD1 (6 bases). V lost 4 bases and J lost 5, with 18 bases in between. Per germline, CDR1 SQVTM and CDR2 ANQGSEA. The CDR3 totals 15 residues. CDR3: CSVAVQQGSRNTIYF. Here the CDR3 DNA reads TGCAGCGTTGCTGTGCAGCAGGGGTCACGAAACACCATATATTTT. The full variable domain, in which reference TRBV29-1 and TRBJ1-3 provide the parts outside the CDR3, is SAVISQKPSRDICQRGTSLTIQCQVDSQVTMMFWYRQQPGQSLTLIATANQGSEATYESGFVIDKFPISRPNLTFSTLTVSNMSPEDSSIYLCSVAVQQGSRNTIYFGEGSWLTVV.

This clonotype has a handful of counts. This rearrangement joins TRBV28 to TRBJ1-2; tentative D call: TRBD1 (5 bases). The V gene's germline CDR1 is MDHEN and CDR2 SYDVKM. The CDR3 extends over 14 amino acids. The V and J ends lost 4 bases and 7 bases respectively, with 16 bases between them. DNA of the CDR3: TGTGCCAGCAGTTCGTCGCCAGGGACTGTTGGCTACACCTTC. Translating gives CASSSSPGTVGYTF.

The J gene is TRBJ1-2, the V gene TRBV10-3; D might be TRBD1 (5 bases). The CDR3 has 13 residues. Germline V gene sequence: CDR1 ENHRY, CDR2 SYGVKD. Trimming pared 5 bases from V and 6 bases from J, leaving 13 bases between. This chain's CDR3 is CAISLDRAHGYTF. CDR3 nucleotides: TGTGCCATCAGTCTCGACAGAGCACATGGCTACACCTTC.

This clonotype was picked up a small number of times. This chain connects TRBV6-6 to TRBJ1-2; D unclear. This CDR3 is 12 amino acids long. Germline CDR1 MNHNY, CDR2 SVGAGI (reference sequence). Trimming took 2 bases from V and 7 from J, leaving 8 bases between them. The CDR3 bases are TGTGCCAGCAGTTACGGGTCCAGTGGCTACACCTTC. Amino acid sequence: CASSYGSSGYTF.

This clonotype was seen at least ten times. This chain connects TRBV20-1 to TRBJ2-1, with D maybe TRBD2 (5 bases). CDR1 DFQATT and CDR2 SNEGSKA come from the germline V gene (reference sequence). The CDR3 contains 14 residues. Trimming took off 5 bases at V and 7 bases at J, with 18 bases between the two ends. CDR3 region: CSAPPSTSGNEQFF. DNA of the CDR3: TGCAGTGCTCCCCCCTCAACCTCGGGAAATGAGCAGTTCTTC.